The clone carrying this T cell receptor beta chain was counted between two and nine times. Its antigen is not known. This entry comes from a study of T cells after yellow fever vaccination. Study-level points and caveats: Subsequent booster samples again held most clones from primary vaccination (around 96% CD4, about 86% CD8).

Germline V CDR1 and CDR2: SGHVS, FQNEAQ. The ends lost 4 bases at V and 4 bases at J; junction bases unmatched: 15. The CDR3 runs 17 residues. TCRdb fed the 5' RACE reads into MiXCR, producing one record per CDR3 protein. This table has around 310,000 distinct CDR3 sequences, around 4.5% appearing once. This sequence was found in a man between 18 and 29 years old who received the YFV17D yellow fever vaccine. Specimen: PBMCs, collected 15 days after the yellow fever booster vaccination. The chain employs TRBV7-8 and TRBJ1-2; 7 bases line up with TRBD1. The DNA of the CDR3 is TGTGCCAGCAGCTCGTTTCGGGACAGCACAGGAGGCTATGGCTACACCTTC. Translated: CASSSFRDSTGGYGYTF.